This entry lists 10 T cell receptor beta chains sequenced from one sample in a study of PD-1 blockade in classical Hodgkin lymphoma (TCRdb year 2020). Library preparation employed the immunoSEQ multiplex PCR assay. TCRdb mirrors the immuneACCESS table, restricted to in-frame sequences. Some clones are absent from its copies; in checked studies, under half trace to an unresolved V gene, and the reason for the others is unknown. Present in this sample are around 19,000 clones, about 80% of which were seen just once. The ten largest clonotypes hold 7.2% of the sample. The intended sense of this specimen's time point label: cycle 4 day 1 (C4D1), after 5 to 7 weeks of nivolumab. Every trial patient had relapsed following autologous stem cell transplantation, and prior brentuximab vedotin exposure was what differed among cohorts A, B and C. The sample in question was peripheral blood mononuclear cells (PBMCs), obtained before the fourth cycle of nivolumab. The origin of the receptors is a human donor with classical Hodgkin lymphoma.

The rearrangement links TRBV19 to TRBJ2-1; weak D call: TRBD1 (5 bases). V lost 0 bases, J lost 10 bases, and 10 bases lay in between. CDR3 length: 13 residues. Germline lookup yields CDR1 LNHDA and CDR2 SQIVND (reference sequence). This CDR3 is CASSIDVAGEQFF. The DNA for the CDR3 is TGTGCCAGTAGTATAGATGTCGCAGGGGAGCAGTTCTTC.

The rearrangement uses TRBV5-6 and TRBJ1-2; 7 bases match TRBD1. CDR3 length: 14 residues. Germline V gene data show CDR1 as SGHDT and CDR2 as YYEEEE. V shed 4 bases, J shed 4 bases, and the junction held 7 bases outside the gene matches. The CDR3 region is CASSHGDSTYGYTF. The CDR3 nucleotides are TGTGCCAGCAGCCATGGGGACAGTACCTATGGCTACACCTTC.

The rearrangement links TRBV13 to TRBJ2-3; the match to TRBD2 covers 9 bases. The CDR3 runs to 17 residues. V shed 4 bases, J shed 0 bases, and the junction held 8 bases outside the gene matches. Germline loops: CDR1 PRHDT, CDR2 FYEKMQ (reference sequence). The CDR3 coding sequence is TGTGCCAGCAGCTCAAAGGCGGGAGGGCGTAGCACAGATACGCAGTATTTT. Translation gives CASSSKAGGRSTDTQYF.

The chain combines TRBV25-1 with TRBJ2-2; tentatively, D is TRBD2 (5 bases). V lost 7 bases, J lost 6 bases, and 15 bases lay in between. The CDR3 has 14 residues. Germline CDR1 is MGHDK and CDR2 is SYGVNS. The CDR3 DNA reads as TGTGCCAGCACTGAGGGAAGGGAAGCCGGGGAGCTGTTTTTT. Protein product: CASTEGREAGELFF.

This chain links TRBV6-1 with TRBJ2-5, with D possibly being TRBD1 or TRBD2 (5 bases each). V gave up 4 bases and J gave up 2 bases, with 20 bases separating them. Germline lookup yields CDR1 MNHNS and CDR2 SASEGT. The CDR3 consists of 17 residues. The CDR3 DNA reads TGTGCCAGCAGTGTTAACTTTGGGGGATTGGAGCAAGAGACCCAGTACTTC. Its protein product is CASSVNFGGLEQETQYF.

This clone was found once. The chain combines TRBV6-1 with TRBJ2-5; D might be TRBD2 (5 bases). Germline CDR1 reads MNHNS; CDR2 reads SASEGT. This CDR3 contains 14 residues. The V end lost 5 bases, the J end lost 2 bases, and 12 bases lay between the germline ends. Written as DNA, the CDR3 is TGTGCCAGCAGTCAGAGACTACAACAAGAGACCCAGTACTTC. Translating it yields CASSQRLQQETQYF.

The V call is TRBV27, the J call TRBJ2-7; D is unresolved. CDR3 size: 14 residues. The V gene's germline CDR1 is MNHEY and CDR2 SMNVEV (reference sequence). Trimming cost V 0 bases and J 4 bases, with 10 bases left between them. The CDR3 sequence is CASSLSVGGYEQYF. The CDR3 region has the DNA TGTGCCAGCAGTTTATCCGTGGGCGGATACGAGCAGTACTTC.

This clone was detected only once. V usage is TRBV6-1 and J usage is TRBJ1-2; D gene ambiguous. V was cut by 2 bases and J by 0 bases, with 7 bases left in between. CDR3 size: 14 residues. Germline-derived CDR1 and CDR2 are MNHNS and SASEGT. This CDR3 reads CASSEQLANYGYTF. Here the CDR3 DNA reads TGTGCCAGCAGTGAACAGTTAGCTAACTATGGCTACACCTTC.

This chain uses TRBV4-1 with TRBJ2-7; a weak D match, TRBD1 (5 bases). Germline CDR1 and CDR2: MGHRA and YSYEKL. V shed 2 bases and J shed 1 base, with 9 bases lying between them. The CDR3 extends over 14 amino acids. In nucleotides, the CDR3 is TGCGCCAGCAGCCAACAGGGCCGATCCTACGAGCAGTACTTC. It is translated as CASSQQGRSYEQYF.

The DNA of the CDR3 is TGCGCCAGCAGCCAAGTTGGGGGAGCGGGGGGCTCAGGCTACGAGCAGTACTTC. It translates to CASSQVGGAGGSGYEQYF. V and J are TRBV4-3 and TRBJ2-7; 9 bases are a match to TRBD2. CDR1 is LGHNA and CDR2 is YSLEER in the germline V gene. The CDR3 runs to 18 residues. V gave up 1 base and J gave up 3 bases; unmatched junction bases: 13.